The rows below give T cell receptor beta chains drawn from one sample of a study of radiation and T cells in renal cell carcinoma. The data were produced by immunoSEQ multiplex PCR, yet TCRdb's version contains in-frame clones alone and is incomplete. The sample has roughly 150,000 clones, 87% seen once. The specimen comprised blood, sampled from a patient whose treatment included radiotherapy and nephrectomy. These receptors were taken from a woman aged 45-65 years with renal cell carcinoma. The conserved cysteine and the conserved F or W are not part of the CDR3 here. A D gene is named only where the DNA matches it firmly.

TRBJ2-3 TRBV30 - AWRFGFTDTQY
TRBJ2-7 TRBV19 TRBD2 ASSTSGAYEQY
TRBJ1-1 TRBV5-1 - ASSPLGTYIEAF
TRBJ2-1 TRBV11-3 - ASSAATRFHEQF
TRBJ2-5 TRBV7-6 - ASSLVPGGRETQY
TRBJ1-2 TRBV6-5 TRBD1 ASTPTGLYGYT
TRBJ1-2 TRBV15 TRBD1 ATSRDRTGVGYT
TRBJ1-2 TRBV19 - ASSGLNLYGYT
TRBJ1-4 TRBV30 TRBD1 AWTRTGVGQKLF
TRBJ1-1 TRBV5-4 - ASSSPQGLNTEAF
TRBJ1-4 TRBV5-6 - ASSLLGEGTNEKLF
TRBJ2-7 TRBV10-3 - AISGELGYEQY
TRBJ2-3 TRBV6-1 - ASSDLGRGSTDTQY
TRBJ1-1 TRBV7-2 - ASSLWLSELAEAF
TRBJ1-5 TRBV6-1 TRBD1 ASSVILGQGRQPQH
TRBJ2-7 TRBV6-6 - ASRPRQVPYEQY
TRBJ2-7 TRBV7-2 TRBD2 ASRERGNYEQY